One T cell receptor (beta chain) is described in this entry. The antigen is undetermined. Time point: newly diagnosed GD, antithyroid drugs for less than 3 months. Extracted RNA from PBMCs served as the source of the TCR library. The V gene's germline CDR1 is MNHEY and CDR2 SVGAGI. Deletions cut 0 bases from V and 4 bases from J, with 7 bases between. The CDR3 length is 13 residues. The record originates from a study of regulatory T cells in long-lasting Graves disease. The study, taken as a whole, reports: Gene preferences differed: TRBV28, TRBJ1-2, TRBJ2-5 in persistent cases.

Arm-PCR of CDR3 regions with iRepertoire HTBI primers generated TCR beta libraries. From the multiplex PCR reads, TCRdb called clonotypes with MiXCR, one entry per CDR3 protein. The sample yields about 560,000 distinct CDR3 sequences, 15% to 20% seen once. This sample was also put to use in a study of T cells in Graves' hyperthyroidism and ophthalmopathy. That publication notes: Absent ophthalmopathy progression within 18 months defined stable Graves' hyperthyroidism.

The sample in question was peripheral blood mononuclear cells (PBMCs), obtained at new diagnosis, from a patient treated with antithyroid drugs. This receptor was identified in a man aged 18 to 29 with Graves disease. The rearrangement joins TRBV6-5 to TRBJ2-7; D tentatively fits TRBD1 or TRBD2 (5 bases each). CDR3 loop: CASSYSWGYEQYF. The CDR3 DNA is TGTGCCAGCAGTTACTCGTGGGGGTACGAGCAGTACTTC.